This entry describes one TCR beta chain. Its target is unknown. TCRdb fed the reads into MiXCR, producing one record per CDR3 protein. Among around 200,000 distinct CDR3 sequences listed, around two fifths were seen once. These data originate in a study of T cell repertoires in cytomegalovirus infection. Study summary: Public signatures in TCR beta pointed to CMV infection and matching HLA type.

General observations from the study: Dominating the ex vivo response were TCR beta clonotypes that were CMV-specific and HLA-C-restricted.

CDR3 length: 14 amino acids. CDR1 and CDR2 from the germline V gene are KGHSH and LQKENI. V lost 4 bases, J lost 0 bases, and 10 bases lay in between. The J gene is TRBJ2-7, the V gene TRBV18, with unresolved D. The input for sequencing was CD8+ T cells from cultured PBMCs, taken from culture after CMV antigen stimulation. This TCR derives from a human donor in good health (CMV status not recorded). Some clones in this sample may be carry-over from other donors' samples. DNA of the CDR3: TGTGCCAGCTCACGTCCACCTAGCTCCTACGAGCAGTACTTC. Amino acid sequence: CASSRPPSSYEQYF.